This TCR beta chain emerged from a study of blood T cell repertoires in COVID-19. Looking at the study overall: Donors in the United States, Italy and Spain gave samples during acute or convalescent COVID-19. Nucleic acid was either cDNA or gDNA, and it came from T cells, B-cell-depleted T cells, or PBMCs.

The V gene lost 0 bases and the J gene lost 2 bases, with 12 bases spanning the gap. Germline CDR1 SGHRS, CDR2 YFSETQ. The CDR3 sequence is 15 residues long. Some clones are missing from TCRdb's copy, which holds only in-frame ones; the method was immunoSEQ multiplex PCR. Of 29,000 or so clones detected, roughly nine tenths appear once; the ten largest clones hold around 9.9%. This clone was seen only a few times. The sequencing input was peripheral blood. The receptor's source is a human donor in a cohort sampled during active COVID-19. V usage is TRBV5-1 and J usage is TRBJ2-7; D is uncertain. The CDR3 sequence: CASSLAAGLAYEQYF. The CDR3 coding sequence is TGCGCCAGCAGCTTGGCCGCAGGATTGGCCTACGAGCAGTACTTC.